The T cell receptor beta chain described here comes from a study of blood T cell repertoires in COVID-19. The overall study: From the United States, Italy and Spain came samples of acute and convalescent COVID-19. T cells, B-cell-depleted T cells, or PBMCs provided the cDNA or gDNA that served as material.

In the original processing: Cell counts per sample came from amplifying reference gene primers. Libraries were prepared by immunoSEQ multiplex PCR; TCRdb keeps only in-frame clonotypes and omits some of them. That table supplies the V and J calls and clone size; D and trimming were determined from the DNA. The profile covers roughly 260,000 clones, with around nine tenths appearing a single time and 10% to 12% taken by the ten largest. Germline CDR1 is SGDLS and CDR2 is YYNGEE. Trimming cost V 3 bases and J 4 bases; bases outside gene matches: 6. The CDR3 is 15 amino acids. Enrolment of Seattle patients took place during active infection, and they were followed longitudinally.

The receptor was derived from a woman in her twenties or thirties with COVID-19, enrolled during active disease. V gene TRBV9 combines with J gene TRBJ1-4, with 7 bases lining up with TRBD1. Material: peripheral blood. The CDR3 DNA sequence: TGTGCCAGCAGCGAGGGGGACAGCCTTAATGAAAAACTGTTTTTT. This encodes CASSEGDSLNEKLFF.